A single sample gave rise to the 5 T cell receptor beta chains below, sequenced in a study of human T cells and chemical hapten exposure (dated by TCRdb to about 2021). The time point label of this sample denotes: pre-sensitization, week 0. This specimen's treatment or condition label, per the study, means: therapeutic diphenylcyclopropenone sensitization with weekly scalp DPC. Library preparation used RACE. The instrument given in TCRdb is NextSeq 500. In-frame beta chains were kept once TCRdb had trimmed the public reads at Q25 with fastp and called clones with MiXCR. Here each entry gathers all rows of one CDR3 protein and keeps the most common genes and DNA. In all, the sample holds about 51,000 distinct CDR3 sequences, and about a tenth of those were seen once. The top ten clones comprise 14% of the sample. This specimen was whole blood, taken in connection with sensitization to the hapten diphenylcyclopropenone (DPC). The source of these receptors is a middle-aged woman with alopecia areata. Some clones in this sample may be carry-over from other donors' samples.

This clonotype was counted ten times or more. The rearrangement links TRBV5-5 to TRBJ1-1; D is possibly TRBD1 (6 bases). Deletions cut 0 bases from V and 10 bases from J, with 19 bases between. Per the germline V gene, CDR1 is SGHKS and CDR2 is YYEKEE (reference sequence). The CDR3 spans 15 residues. CDR3 bases: TGTGCCAGCAGCTTGGCCCCCGGGACACCCCCGGGAGCTTTCTTT. Protein: CASSLAPGTPPGAFF.

A remark on this clonotype: A much more abundant neighbour one base away suggests this may be a read error. The V call is TRBV6-1, the J call TRBJ1-5; possibly TRBD1 for D (5 bases). The CDR3 consists of 15 residues. Germline CDR1 is MNHNS and CDR2 is SASEGT. The CDR3: CASSEVPGTNQSQHF. The CDR3 nucleotides read TGTGCCAGCAGTGAAGTTCCGGGGACCAATCAGTCCCAGCATTTT.

This clonotype turned up a few times. The rearrangement joins TRBV6-2 or TRBV6-3 to TRBJ2-7; tentatively, D is TRBD2 (6 bases). Trimming took 0 bases from V and 7 from J, leaving 19 bases between them. This CDR3 contains 16 residues. The V gene's germline CDR1 is MNHEY and CDR2 SVGEGT. The CDR3 here is CASSYSIRERVEEQYF. CDR3 nucleotide sequence: TGTGCCAGCAGTTACTCTATCCGGGAGAGGGTAGAGGAGCAGTACTTC.

CDR3 nucleotides: TGTGCCAGCAGTGATTTGAAGGACGGGGCCAACGTCCTGACTTTC. This sequence encodes CASSDLKDGANVLTF. The chain is built from TRBV6-1 and TRBJ2-6; D not resolved. Germline V CDR1 and CDR2: MNHNS, SASEGT. The V gene lost 3 bases and the J gene lost 4 bases, with 10 bases spanning the gap. CDR3 length equals 15 residues.

This clonotype has ten or more counts. The rearrangement uses TRBV10-3 and TRBJ2-1, with TRBD2 matching 7 bases. V was clipped by 0 bases and J by 5 bases; unmatched bases: 4. Germline V gene lookup returns CDR1 ENHRY and CDR2 SYGVKD. This CDR3 region has 15 residues. CDR3 coding DNA: TGTGCCATCAGTGAGTCGGAAGCGGGGAACAATGAGCAGTTCTTC. Protein: CAISESEAGNNEQFF.